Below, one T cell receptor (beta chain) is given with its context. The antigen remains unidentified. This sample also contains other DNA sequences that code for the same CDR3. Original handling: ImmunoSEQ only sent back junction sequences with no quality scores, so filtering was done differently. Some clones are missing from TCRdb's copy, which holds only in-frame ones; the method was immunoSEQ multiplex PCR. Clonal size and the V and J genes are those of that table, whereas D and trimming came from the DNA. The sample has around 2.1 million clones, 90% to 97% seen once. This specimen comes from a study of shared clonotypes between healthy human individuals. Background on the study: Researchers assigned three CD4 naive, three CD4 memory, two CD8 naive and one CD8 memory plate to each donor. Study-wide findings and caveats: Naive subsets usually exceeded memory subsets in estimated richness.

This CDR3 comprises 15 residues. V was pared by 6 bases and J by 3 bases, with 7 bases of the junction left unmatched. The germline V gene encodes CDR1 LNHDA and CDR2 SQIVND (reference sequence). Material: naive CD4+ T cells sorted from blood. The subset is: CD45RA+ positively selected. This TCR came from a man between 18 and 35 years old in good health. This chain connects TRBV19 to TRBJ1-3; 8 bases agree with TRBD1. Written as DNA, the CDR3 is TGTGCCAGTAGCAGACAGGGGTCTAGTGGAAACACCATATATTTT. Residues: CASSRQGSSGNTIYF.